This TCR beta chain was recovered during a study of blood T cell repertoires in COVID-19. This clone was found once. The CDR3 has 15 residues. Trimming took off 3 bases at V and 0 bases at J, with 9 bases between the two ends. Germline CDR1 and CDR2: ENHRY and SYGVKD. TCRdb keeps only in-frame clones here, not all; method: immunoSEQ multiplex PCR. The sample yields approximately 330,000 clones, 80% to 90% seen once. Participants spanned ages about 18 to 100 years and resided in roughly 22 US areas. This TCR was sampled from a woman aged 35 to 49 with acute COVID-19. Sequences were obtained from PBMCs or T cells enriched from blood (not recorded which). The V and J genes are TRBV10-3 and TRBJ2-1; D ambiguous. The DNA for the CDR3 is TGTGCCATCAGTGAACTCCCAAGCTCCTACAATGAGCAGTTCTTC. As protein: CAISELPSSYNEQFF.